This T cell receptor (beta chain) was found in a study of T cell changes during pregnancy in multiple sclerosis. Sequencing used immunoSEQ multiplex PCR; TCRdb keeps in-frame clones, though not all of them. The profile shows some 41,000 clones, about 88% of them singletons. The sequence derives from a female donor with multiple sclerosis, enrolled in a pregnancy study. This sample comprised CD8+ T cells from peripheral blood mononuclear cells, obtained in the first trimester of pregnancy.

This chain's CDR3 is CASSENGGGYGYTF. CDR3 in DNA: TGTGCCAGCAGTGAAAATGGGGGGGGCTATGGCTACACCTTC. V is TRBV2 and J is TRBJ1-2, with a tentative D call TRBD1 (5 bases). Germline V gene data show CDR1 as SNHLY and CDR2 as FYNNEI. This CDR3 has 14 residues. V dropped 2 bases and J dropped 4 bases, with 11 bases sitting between them.